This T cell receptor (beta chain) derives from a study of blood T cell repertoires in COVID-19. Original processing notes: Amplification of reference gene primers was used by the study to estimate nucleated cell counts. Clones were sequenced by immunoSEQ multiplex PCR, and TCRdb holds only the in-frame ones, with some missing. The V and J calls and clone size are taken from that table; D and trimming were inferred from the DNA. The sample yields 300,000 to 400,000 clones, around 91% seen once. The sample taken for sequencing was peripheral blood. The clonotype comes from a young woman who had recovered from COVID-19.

This CDR3 is CASSTSGTDDCGYTF. CDR3 nucleotide sequence: TGTGCCAGCAGCACCAGCGGGACGGACGATTGTGGCTACACCTTC. The chain uses TRBV21-1 and TRBJ1-2. TRBV21-1 is termed a pseudogene. The CDR3 is 15 amino acids.